This is a list of T cell receptor beta chains from one sample in a study of blood T cell repertoires in COVID-19. The repertoire was sequenced with immunoSEQ multiplex PCR; TCRdb's copy has only in-frame clones and lacks some. The repertoire holds around 280,000 clones, 86% seen once, with 2% to 2.5% in the top ten. Sequenced material: peripheral blood. Receptors originate from a woman in her 30s who had recovered from COVID-19. Both conserved end residues are part of each CDR3. The order of the fields is clone size, D gene, V gene, J gene, CDR3 protein, CDR3 DNA. A D gene is named only where the DNA matches it firmly. Clone size is given for some rows only: seen once, a few or many times, or a class if the clone is expanded.

size: once; D: NA; V: TRBV5-1; J: TRBJ1-3; CDR3: CASSLVGSGNTIYF; DNA: TGCGCCAGCAGCTTGGTTGGGAGTGGAAACACCATATATTTT
size: NA; D: TRBD1; V: TRBV7-2; J: TRBJ1-5; CDR3: CASSATGGVHQPQHF; DNA: TGTGCCAGCAGCGCTACAGGGGGGGTACATCAGCCCCAGCATTTT
size: NA; D: NA; V: TRBV6-5; J: TRBJ1-5; CDR3: CASSYVSIHQPQHF; DNA: TGTGCCAGCAGTTACGTCAGTATCCATCAGCCCCAGCATTTT
size: NA; D: TRBD2; V: TRBV2; J: TRBJ2-1; CDR3: CASSVGTSGYNEQFF; DNA: TGTGCCAGCAGTGTGGGGACTAGCGGATACAATGAGCAGTTCTTC
size: NA; D: NA; V: TRBV19; J: TRBJ2-3; CDR3: CASSRSPGREDTDTQYF; DNA: TGTGCCAGTAGTCGAAGCCCCGGCAGGGAGGACACAGATACGCAGTATTTT
size: once; D: TRBD2; V: TRBV11-2; J: TRBJ2-5; CDR3: CASSLDPSGRLETQYF; DNA: TGTGCCAGCAGCTTAGACCCTAGCGGGAGGTTAGAGACCCAGTACTTC
size: NA; D: NA; V: TRBV5-4; J: TRBJ2-7; CDR3: CASSPATSSYEQYF; DNA: TGTGCCAGCAGCCCGGCCACTAGTTCCTACGAGCAGTACTTC
size: once; D: NA; V: TRBV7-3; J: TRBJ2-2; CDR3: CASSRVGGELFF; DNA: TGTGCCAGCAGCCGCGTCGGCGGGGAGCTGTTTTTT
size: NA; D: NA; V: TRBV2; J: TRBJ1-1; CDR3: CASSVGTKNTEAFF; DNA: TGTGCCAGCAGTGTTGGGACAAAGAACACTGAAGCTTTCTTT
size: NA; D: TRBD1; V: TRBV2; J: TRBJ2-1; CDR3: CASRPGTVIYNEQFF; DNA: TGTGCCAGCAGGCCCGGGACAGTAATCTACAATGAGCAGTTCTTC
size: NA; D: TRBD1; V: TRBV19; J: TRBJ1-1; CDR3: CASSISLGTAMNTEAFF; DNA: TGTGCCAGTAGTATATCACTGGGGACAGCCATGAACACTGAAGCTTTCTTT
size: NA; D: NA; V: TRBV19; J: TRBJ2-3; CDR3: CASSQGGTGVDTQYF; DNA: TGTGCCAGTAGTCAGGGGGGGACAGGTGTGGATACGCAGTATTTT
size: NA; D: TRBD2; V: TRBV29-1; J: TRBJ2-7; CDR3: CSVGLAASYEQYF; DNA: TGCAGCGTGGGACTAGCGGCCTCCTACGAGCAGTACTTC
size: NA; D: TRBD2; V: TRBV19; J: TRBJ2-1; CDR3: CASSPGTSPYNEQFF; DNA: TGTGCCAGTAGTCCAGGGACTAGCCCCTACAATGAGCAGTTCTTC
size: NA; D: TRBD2; V: TRBV9; J: TRBJ2-1; CDR3: CASSVDPAGVVDEQFF; DNA: TGTGCCAGCAGCGTAGACCCAGCGGGGGTGGTAGATGAGCAGTTCTTC
size: once; D: TRBD1; V: TRBV6-6; J: TRBJ2-7; CDR3: CASSGDRVPITHEQYF; DNA: TGTGCCAGCAGCGGAGACAGGGTTCCCATAACTCACGAGCAGTACTTC
size: once; D: NA; V: TRBV2; J: TRBJ1-3; CDR3: CASRADSLEGNTIYF; DNA: TGTGCCAGCAGGGCGGATAGTTTGGAGGGAAACACCATATATTTT
size: NA; D: NA; V: TRBV4-1; J: TRBJ1-1; CDR3: CASSQDLLWGGTEAFF; DNA: TGCGCCAGCAGCCAAGACCTCCTTTGGGGGGGCACTGAAGCTTTCTTT
size: NA; D: NA; V: TRBV28; J: TRBJ2-3; CDR3: CASSLQGSRTDTQYF; DNA: TGTGCCAGCAGCCTACAGGGTTCTCGCACAGATACGCAGTATTTT
size: NA; D: NA; V: TRBV28; J: TRBJ1-4; CDR3: CASSLSGLSNEKLFF; DNA: TGTGCCAGCAGTTTAAGCGGGTTGTCTAATGAAAAACTGTTTTTT
size: NA; D: TRBD1; V: TRBV9; J: TRBJ2-3; CDR3: CASSPGQGAVDTQYF; DNA: TGTGCCAGCAGCCCGGGGCAGGGGGCCGTGGATACGCAGTATTTT
size: NA; D: NA; V: TRBV21-1; J: TRBJ2-5; CDR3: CASSKGGELYQETQYF; DNA: TGTGCCAGCAGCAAAGGCGGGGAATTGTACCAAGAGACCCAGTACTTC
size: NA; D: NA; V: TRBV18; J: TRBJ2-2; CDR3: CASSPRAGESAGELFF; DNA: TGTGCCAGCTCACCACGGGCCGGGGAGAGCGCCGGGGAGCTGTTTTTT
size: NA; D: TRBD1; V: TRBV6-6; J: TRBJ2-5; CDR3: CASSTPGQFQETQYF; DNA: TGTGCCAGTTCCACCCCGGGACAGTTCCAAGAGACCCAGTACTTC
size: NA; D: NA; V: TRBV5-6; J: TRBJ2-3; CDR3: CASSLGGRPDTQYF; DNA: TGTGCCAGCAGCTTGGGGGGGCGTCCAGATACGCAGTATTTT
size: NA; D: NA; V: TRBV28; J: TRBJ1-5; CDR3: CASSRTVNSNQPQHF; DNA: TGTGCCAGCAGTCGGACAGTCAATAGCAATCAGCCCCAGCATTTT
size: NA; D: TRBD2; V: TRBV19; J: TRBJ2-1; CDR3: CASSMTSGRDEQFF; DNA: TGTGCCAGTAGTATGACTAGCGGGCGGGATGAGCAGTTCTTC
size: NA; D: NA; V: TRBV12-2; J: TRBJ1-1; CDR3: CASRLKGAGNTEAFF; DNA: TGTGCAAGTCGCTTAAAGGGGGCGGGTAACACTGAAGCTTTCTTT
size: NA; D: TRBD1; V: TRBV11-2; J: TRBJ1-5; CDR3: CASSSRQGEQPQHF; DNA: TGTGCCAGCAGCTCCCGACAGGGGGAACAGCCCCAGCATTTT
size: NA; D: TRBD2; V: TRBV13; J: TRBJ2-2; CDR3: CASSRGLAGEGRGELFF; DNA: TGTGCCAGCAGCCGTGGACTAGCGGGAGAGGGCCGCGGGGAGCTGTTTTTT
size: NA; D: TRBD1; V: TRBV3-1/TRBV3-2; J: TRBJ1-2; CDR3: CASSLIGTARYGYTF; DNA: TGTGCCAGCAGCCTAATAGGGACAGCTCGCTATGGCTACACCTTC
size: NA; D: TRBD2; V: TRBV9; J: TRBJ2-1; CDR3: CASSHTSGGINEQFF; DNA: TGTGCCAGCAGTCATACTAGCGGGGGGATAAATGAGCAGTTCTTC
size: NA; D: NA; V: TRBV18; J: TRBJ2-5; CDR3: CASSLLPGGETQYF; DNA: TGTGCCAGCTCACTCCTCCCAGGGGGGGAGACCCAGTACTTC
size: NA; D: NA; V: TRBV5-1; J: TRBJ2-7; CDR3: CASSLGQGSSYEQYF; DNA: TGCGCCAGCAGCTTGGGGCAGGGCAGCTCCTACGAGCAGTACTTC
size: few; D: TRBD1; V: TRBV7-8; J: TRBJ1-2; CDR3: CASSLGRDRGKYGYTF; DNA: TGTGCCAGCAGCTTAGGACGGGACAGGGGGAAATATGGCTACACCTTC
size: once; D: TRBD1; V: TRBV6-1; J: TRBJ1-2; CDR3: CASSDAAGTGGSKIYGYTF; DNA: TGTGCCAGCAGTGACGCCGCCGGGACAGGGGGTTCAAAGATCTATGGCTACACCTTC
size: NA; D: TRBD1; V: TRBV28; J: TRBJ1-3; CDR3: CASSLWGQSSGNTIYF; DNA: TGTGCCAGCAGTTTATGGGGACAGAGCTCTGGAAACACCATATATTTT
size: NA; D: NA; V: TRBV5-4; J: TRBJ1-1; CDR3: CASSFPGGANTEAFF; DNA: TGTGCCAGCAGCTTCCCGGGGGGCGCGAACACTGAAGCTTTCTTT
size: NA; D: TRBD2; V: TRBV7-7; J: TRBJ2-2; CDR3: CASSRTSGNTGELFF; DNA: TGTGCTAGCAGCCGGACTAGCGGGAACACCGGGGAGCTGTTTTTT
size: NA; D: TRBD2; V: TRBV5-4; J: TRBJ2-1; CDR3: CASSLRGTSLNEQFF; DNA: TGTGCCAGCAGCTTAAGGGGGACTAGCCTCAATGAGCAGTTCTTC
size: NA; D: TRBD2; V: TRBV3-1/TRBV3-2; J: TRBJ2-5; CDR3: CASSQYSNGGTQETQYF; DNA: TGTGCCAGCAGCCAATATTCTAACGGGGGGACCCAAGAGACCCAGTACTTC
size: NA; D: NA; V: TRBV5-8; J: TRBJ1-2; CDR3: CASTQSDYGYTF; DNA: TGTGCCAGCACCCAGAGCGACTATGGCTACACCTTC
size: NA; D: TRBD1; V: TRBV19; J: TRBJ1-6; CDR3: CASTTGPRPLHF; DNA: TGTGCCAGTACGACAGGGCCGCGACCCCTCCACTTT
size: NA; D: NA; V: TRBV5-1; J: TRBJ2-7; CDR3: CASSLGQAHSYEQYF; DNA: TGCGCCAGCAGCTTGGGACAGGCACACTCCTACGAGCAGTACTTC
size: NA; D: TRBD1; V: TRBV6-1; J: TRBJ2-7; CDR3: CASSDPGTGGLGEQYF; DNA: TGTGCCAGCAGTGACCCCGGGACAGGGGGGTTAGGAGAGCAGTACTTC
size: NA; D: TRBD1; V: TRBV29-1; J: TRBJ1-1; CDR3: CSVMDRGNTEAFF; DNA: TGCAGCGTTATGGACAGGGGGAACACTGAAGCTTTCTTT
size: NA; D: TRBD1; V: TRBV23-1; J: TRBJ1-4; CDR3: CASSQSGQGRFGYEKLFF; DNA: TGCGCCAGCAGTCAATCGGGACAGGGACGGTTCGGGTATGAAAAACTGTTTTTT
size: NA; D: NA; V: TRBV11-1; J: TRBJ1-2; CDR3: CASSLGGGAGYTF; DNA: TGTGCCAGCAGCTTAGGCGGCGGGGCTGGCTACACCTTC
size: NA; D: NA; V: TRBV18; J: TRBJ2-7; CDR3: CASSPSQAGIYEQYF; DNA: TGTGCCAGCTCACCTTCTCAGGCAGGGATCTACGAGCAGTACTTC